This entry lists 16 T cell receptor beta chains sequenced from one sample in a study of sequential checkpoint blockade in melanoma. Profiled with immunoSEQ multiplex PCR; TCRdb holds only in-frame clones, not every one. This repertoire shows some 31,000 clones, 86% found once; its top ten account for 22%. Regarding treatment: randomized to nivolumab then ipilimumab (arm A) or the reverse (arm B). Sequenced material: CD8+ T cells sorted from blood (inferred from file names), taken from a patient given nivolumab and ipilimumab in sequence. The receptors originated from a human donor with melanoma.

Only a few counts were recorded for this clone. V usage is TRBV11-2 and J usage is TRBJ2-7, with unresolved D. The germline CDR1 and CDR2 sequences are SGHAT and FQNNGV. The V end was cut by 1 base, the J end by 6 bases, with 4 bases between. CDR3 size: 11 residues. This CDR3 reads CASSLAGEQYF. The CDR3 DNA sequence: TGTGCCAGCAGCTTAGCGGGCGAGCAGTACTTC.

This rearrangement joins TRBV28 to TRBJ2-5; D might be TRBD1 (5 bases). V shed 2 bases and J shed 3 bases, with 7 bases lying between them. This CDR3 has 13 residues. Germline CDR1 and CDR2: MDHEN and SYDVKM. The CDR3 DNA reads TGTGCCAGCAGTTTAGACAGCGAAGAGACCCAGTACTTC. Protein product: CASSLDSEETQYF. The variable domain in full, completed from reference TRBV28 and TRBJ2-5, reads DVKVTQSSRYLVKRTGEKVFLECVQDMDHENMFWYRQDPGLGLRLIYFSYDVKMKEKGDIPEGYSVSREKKERFSLILESASTNQTSMYLCASSLDSEETQYFGPGTRLLVL.

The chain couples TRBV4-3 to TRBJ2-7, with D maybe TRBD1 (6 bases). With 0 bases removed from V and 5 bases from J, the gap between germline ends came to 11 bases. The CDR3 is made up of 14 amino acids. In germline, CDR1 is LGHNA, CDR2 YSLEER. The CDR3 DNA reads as TGCGCCAGCAGCCAAGATTTCGAGGGGGACGAGCAGTACTTC. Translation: CASSQDFEGDEQYF.

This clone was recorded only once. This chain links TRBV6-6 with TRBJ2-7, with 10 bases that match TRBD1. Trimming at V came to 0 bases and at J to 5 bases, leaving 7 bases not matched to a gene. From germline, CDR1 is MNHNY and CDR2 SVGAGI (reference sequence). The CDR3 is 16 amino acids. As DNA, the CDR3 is TGTGCCAGCAGTTACTCTGGGACAGGGGTAGGGAACGAGCAGTACTTC. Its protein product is CASSYSGTGVGNEQYF.

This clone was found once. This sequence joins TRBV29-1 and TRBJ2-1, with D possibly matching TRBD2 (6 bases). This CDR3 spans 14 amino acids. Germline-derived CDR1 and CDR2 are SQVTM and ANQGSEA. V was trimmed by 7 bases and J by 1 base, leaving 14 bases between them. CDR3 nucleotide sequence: TGCAGCGGCCAGGGACTTACATCCTACAATGAGCAGTTCTTC. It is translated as CSGQGLTSYNEQFF.

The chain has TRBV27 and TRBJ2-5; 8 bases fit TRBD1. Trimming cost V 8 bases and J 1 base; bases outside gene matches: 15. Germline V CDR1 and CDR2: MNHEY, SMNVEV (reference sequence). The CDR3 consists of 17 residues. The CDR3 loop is CASGRFGHGQGQETQYF. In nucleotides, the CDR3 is TGTGCCAGCGGACGATTCGGACACGGACAGGGCCAAGAGACCCAGTACTTC.

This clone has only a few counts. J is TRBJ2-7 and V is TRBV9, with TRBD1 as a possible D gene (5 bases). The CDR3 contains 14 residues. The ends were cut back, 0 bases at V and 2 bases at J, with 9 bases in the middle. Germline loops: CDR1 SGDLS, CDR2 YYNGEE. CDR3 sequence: CASSVGGPPYEQYF. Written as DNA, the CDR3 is TGTGCCAGCAGCGTAGGGGGCCCTCCCTACGAGCAGTACTTC. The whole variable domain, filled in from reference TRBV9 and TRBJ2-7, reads DSGVTQTPKHLITATGQRVTLRCSPRSGDLSVYWYQQSLDQGLQFLIQYYNGEERAKGNILERFSAQQFPDLHSELNLSSLELGDSALYFCASSVGGPPYEQYFGPGTRLTVT.

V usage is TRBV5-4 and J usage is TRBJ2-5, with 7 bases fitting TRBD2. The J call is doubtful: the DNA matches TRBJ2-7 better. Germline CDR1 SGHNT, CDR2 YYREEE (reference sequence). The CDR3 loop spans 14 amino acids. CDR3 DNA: TGTGCCAGCAGCCCGTTCGCGGGAGAGTACGAGCAGTACTTC. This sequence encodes CASSPFAGEYEQYF.

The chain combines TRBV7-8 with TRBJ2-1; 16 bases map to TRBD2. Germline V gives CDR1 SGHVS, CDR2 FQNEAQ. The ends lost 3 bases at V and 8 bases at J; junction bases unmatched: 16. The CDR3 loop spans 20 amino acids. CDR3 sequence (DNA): TGTGCCAGCAGCTTTTCTGCCAACCGACCGGGACTAGCGGGAGGGGATGAGCAGTTCTTC. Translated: CASSFSANRPGLAGGDEQFF.

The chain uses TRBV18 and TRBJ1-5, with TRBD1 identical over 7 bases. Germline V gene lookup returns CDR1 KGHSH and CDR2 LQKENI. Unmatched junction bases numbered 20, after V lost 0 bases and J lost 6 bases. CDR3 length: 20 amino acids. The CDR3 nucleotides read TGTGCCAGCTCACCACCTGGGTCAAGGGGGCCCGAGGGAACGGTTCAGCCCCAGCATTTT. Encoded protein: CASSPPGSRGPEGTVQPQHF.

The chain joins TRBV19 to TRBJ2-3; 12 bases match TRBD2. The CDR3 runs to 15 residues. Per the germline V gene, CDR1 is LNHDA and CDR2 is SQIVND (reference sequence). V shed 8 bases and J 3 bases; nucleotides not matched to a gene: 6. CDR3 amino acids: CASGASGGATDTQYF. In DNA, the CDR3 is TGTGCCAGTGGGGCTAGCGGGGGGGCAACAGATACGCAGTATTTT.

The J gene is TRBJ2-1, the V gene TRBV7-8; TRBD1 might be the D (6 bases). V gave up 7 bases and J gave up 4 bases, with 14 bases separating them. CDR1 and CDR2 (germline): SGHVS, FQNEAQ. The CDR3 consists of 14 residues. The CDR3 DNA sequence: TGTGCCAGCACACCAGGACAGCCATACAATGAGCAGTTCTTC. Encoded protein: CASTPGQPYNEQFF.

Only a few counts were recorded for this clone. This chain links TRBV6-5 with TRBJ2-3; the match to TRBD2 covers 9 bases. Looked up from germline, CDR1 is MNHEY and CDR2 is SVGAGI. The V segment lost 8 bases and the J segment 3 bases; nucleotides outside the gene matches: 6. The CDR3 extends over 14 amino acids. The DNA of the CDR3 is TGTGCCAGCGGAGGGGGACTAGCAACAGATACGCAGTATTTT. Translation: CASGGGLATDTQYF.

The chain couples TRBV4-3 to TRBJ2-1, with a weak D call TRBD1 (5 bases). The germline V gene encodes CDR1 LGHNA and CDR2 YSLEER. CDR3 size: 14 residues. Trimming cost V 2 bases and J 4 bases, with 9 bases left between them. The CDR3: CASSQRQGYNEQFF. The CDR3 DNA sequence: TGCGCCAGCAGCCAAAGGCAGGGTTACAATGAGCAGTTCTTC.

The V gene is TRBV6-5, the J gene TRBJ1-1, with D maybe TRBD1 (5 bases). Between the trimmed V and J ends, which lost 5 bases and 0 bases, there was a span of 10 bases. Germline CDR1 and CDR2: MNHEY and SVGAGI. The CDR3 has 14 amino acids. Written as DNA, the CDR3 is TGTGCCAGCAGTCCCAGGGTCATGAACACTGAAGCTTTCTTT. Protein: CASSPRVMNTEAFF.

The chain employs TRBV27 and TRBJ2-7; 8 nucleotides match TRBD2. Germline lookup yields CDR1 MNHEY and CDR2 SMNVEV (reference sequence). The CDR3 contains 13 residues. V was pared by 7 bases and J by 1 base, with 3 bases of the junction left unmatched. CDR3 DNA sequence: TGTGCCAGCAAGCGGGGGAGATCCTACGAGCAGTACTTC. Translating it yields CASKRGRSYEQYF.